This TCR beta chain was profiled in a study of neurological immune-mediated disorders. Findings and caveats of the study: Private repertoires in all groups were suggested by the absence of shared CDR3 amino acid sequences among expanded clones across subjects.

TCRdb re-analysed the 5' RACE reads in MiXCR, keeping a single row per CDR3 protein. In the table there are 70,000 to 95,000 distinct CDR3 sequences, 13% to 15% of which are singletons. PBMCs stored at -80 C, 2 million in total, were the source of the unsorted libraries. This clonotype was recorded many times. What it binds is not known. Germline CDR1 reads DFQATT; CDR2 reads SNEGSKA (reference sequence). The CDR3 sequence is 13 residues long. Between the trimmed V and J ends, which lost 0 bases and 1 base, there was a span of 6 bases. The clonotype originates from a woman aged 45-65 years in good health. The sequenced sample consisted of PBMCs. The rearrangement joins TRBV20-1 to TRBJ1-1; D ambiguous. Written as DNA, the CDR3 is TGCAGTGCTAGAGATATACGGAACACTGAAGCTTTCTTT. It translates to CSARDIRNTEAFF.